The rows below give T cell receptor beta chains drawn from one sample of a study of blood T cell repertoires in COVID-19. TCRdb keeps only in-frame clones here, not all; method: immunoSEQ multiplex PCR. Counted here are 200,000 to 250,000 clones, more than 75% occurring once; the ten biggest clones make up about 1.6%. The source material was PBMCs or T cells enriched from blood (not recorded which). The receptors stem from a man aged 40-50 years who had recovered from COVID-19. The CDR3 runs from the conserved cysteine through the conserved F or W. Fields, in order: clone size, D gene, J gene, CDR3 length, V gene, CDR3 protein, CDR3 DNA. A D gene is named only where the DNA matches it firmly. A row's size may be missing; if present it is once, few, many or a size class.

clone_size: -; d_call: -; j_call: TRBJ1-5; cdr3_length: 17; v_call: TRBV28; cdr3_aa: CASIRGGESLINQPQHF; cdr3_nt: TGTGCCAGCATCCGGGGGGGCGAGTCCTTAATCAATCAGCCCCAGCATTTT
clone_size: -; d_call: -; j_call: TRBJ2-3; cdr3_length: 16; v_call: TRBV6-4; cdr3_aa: CASSDHRGGSTDTQYF; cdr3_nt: TGTGCCAGCAGTGACCATCGAGGCGGTAGCACAGATACGCAGTATTTT
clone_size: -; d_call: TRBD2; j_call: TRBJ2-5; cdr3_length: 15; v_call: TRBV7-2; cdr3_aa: CASSIGLAGRETQYF; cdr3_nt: TGTGCCAGCAGCATCGGACTAGCGGGAAGAGAGACCCAGTACTTC
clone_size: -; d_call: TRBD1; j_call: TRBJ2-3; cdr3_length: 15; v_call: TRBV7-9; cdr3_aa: CASSLRGGGEDTQYF; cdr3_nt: TGTGCCAGCAGCTTACGAGGGGGCGGAGAAGATACGCAGTATTTT
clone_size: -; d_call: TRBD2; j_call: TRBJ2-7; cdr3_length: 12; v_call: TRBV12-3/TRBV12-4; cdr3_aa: CASRGGAYEQYF; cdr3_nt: TGTGCCAGCAGGGGGGGGGCCTACGAGCAGTACTTC
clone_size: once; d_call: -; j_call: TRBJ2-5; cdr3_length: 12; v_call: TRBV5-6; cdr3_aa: CASSLEAGTLYF; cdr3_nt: TGTGCCAGCAGCTTGGAGGCGGGGACCTTGTACTTC
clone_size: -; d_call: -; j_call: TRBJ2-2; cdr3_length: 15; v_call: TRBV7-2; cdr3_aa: CASSPQGADTGELFF; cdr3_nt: TGTGCCAGCAGCCCACAGGGCGCGGACACCGGGGAGCTGTTTTTT
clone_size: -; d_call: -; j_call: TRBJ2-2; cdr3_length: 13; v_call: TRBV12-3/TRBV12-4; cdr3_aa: CASNTVAIGELFF; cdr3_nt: TGTGCCAGCAATACAGTGGCTATCGGGGAGCTGTTTTTT
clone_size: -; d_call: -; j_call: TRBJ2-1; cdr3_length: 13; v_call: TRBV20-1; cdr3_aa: CSASYSRYNEQFF; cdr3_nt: TGCAGTGCTAGTTACAGCCGCTACAATGAGCAGTTCTTC
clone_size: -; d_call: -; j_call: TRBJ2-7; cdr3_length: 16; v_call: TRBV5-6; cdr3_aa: CASSLDRGLPSQGQYF; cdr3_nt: TGTGCCAGCAGCTTGGATCGAGGACTACCATCCCAGGGGCAGTACTTC
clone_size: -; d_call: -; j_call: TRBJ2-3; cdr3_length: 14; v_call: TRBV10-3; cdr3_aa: CAISDRSRTDTQYF; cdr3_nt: TGTGCCATCAGTGATCGGAGTCGCACAGATACGCAGTATTTT
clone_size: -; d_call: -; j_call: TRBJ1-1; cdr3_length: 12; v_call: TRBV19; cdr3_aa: CASSVNSGKAFF; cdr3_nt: TGTGCCAGTAGTGTAAACTCGGGGAAAGCTTTCTTT
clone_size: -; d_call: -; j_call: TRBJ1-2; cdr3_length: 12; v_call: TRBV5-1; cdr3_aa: CASSNTGNGYTF; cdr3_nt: TGCGCCAGCAGCAATACAGGGAATGGCTACACCTTC
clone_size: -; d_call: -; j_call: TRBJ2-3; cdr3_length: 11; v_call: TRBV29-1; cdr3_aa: CSEQRTDTQYF; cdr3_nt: TGCAGCGAACAGCGCACAGATACGCAGTATTTT
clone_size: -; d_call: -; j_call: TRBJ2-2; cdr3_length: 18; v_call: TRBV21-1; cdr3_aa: CASSKRNSGGALNGELFF; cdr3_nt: TGTGCCAGCAGCAAACGGAATAGCGGGGGGGCCTTGAACGGGGAGCTGTTTTTT
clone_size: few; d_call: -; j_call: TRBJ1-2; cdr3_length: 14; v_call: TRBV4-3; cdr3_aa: CASSQDLQLPGYTF; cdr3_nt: TGCGCCAGCAGCCAAGATTTGCAGTTGCCAGGCTACACCTTC
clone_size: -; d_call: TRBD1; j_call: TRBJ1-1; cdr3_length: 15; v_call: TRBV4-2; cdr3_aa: CASSRSGQGHPEAFF; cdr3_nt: TGTGCCAGCAGCCGCTCGGGACAGGGCCACCCTGAAGCTTTCTTT
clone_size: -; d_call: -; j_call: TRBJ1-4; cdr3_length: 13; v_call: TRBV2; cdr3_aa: CASSDGAGEKLFF; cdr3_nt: TGTGCCAGCAGTGATGGGGCAGGGGAAAAACTGTTTTTT
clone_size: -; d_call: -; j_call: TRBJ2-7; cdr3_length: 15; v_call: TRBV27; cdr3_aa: CASSFGFRGAYEQYF; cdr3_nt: TGTGCCAGCAGTTTCGGTTTCAGGGGGGCGTACGAGCAGTACTTC
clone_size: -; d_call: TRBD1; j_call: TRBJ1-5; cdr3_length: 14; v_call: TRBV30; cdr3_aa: CAWNSGTGNQPQHF; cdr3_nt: TGTGCCTGGAACTCCGGGACAGGGAACCAGCCCCAGCATTTT
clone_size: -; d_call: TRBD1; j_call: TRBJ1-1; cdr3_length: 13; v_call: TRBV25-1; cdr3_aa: CASGQAGNTEAFF; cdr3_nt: TGTGCCAGCGGACAGGCTGGGAACACTGAAGCTTTCTTT